This TCR beta chain derives from a study of cytomegalovirus exposure and HLA in healthy donors. Findings and caveats of the study: The authors enumerated over 150 TCR beta chains as linked to cytomegalovirus.

This CDR3 comprises 19 residues. The trim removed 4 bases at V and 0 bases at J, leaving 19 bases unmatched. Germline CDR1 reads SQVTM; CDR2 reads ANQGSEA. As regards this clone: No antigen is known for it.

The PCR had 60 Vbeta and 13 Jbeta primers. Authors' data handling: Unique TCR beta chains totaled roughly 79 million in a later count, with around 12 million of them shared. Measured with immunoSEQ multiplex PCR; TCRdb has only the in-frame clones, and not every one. V and J calls and clone size are those listed in that table; D and trimming were worked out from the DNA. Among 120,000 to 150,000 clones listed, about 80% were seen once. The V gene is TRBV29-1, the J gene TRBJ2-3; 7 bases align to TRBD1. The receptor's source is a woman in her 40s in good health and CMV-seropositive. The specimen sequenced was PBMCs. Written as DNA, the CDR3 is TGCAGCGTTGGGGGCGTTTCCGGGACAGCTATCGATAGCACAGATACGCAGTATTTT. It yields the protein CSVGGVSGTAIDSTDTQYF.